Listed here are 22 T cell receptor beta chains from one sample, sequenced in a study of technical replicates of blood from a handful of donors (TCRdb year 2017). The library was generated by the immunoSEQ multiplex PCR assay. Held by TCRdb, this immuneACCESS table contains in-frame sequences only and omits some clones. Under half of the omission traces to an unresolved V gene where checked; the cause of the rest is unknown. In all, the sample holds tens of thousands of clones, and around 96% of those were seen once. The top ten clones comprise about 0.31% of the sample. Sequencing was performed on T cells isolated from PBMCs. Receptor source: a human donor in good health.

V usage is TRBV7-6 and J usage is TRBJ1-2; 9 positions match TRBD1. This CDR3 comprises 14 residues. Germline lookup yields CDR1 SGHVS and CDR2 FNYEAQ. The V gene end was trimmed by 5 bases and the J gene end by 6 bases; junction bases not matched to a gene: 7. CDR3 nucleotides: TGTGCCAGCAGCCCCCTGGACAGGGGAAATGGCTACACCTTC. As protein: CASSPLDRGNGYTF.

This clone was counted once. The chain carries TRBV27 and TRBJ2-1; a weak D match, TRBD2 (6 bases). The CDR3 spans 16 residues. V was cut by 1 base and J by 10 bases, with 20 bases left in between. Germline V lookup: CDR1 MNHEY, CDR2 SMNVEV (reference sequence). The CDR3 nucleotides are TGTGCCAGCAGTTTATTCATGGCTAGCGACCTGAGGGAGCAGTTCTTC. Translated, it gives CASSLFMASDLREQFF.

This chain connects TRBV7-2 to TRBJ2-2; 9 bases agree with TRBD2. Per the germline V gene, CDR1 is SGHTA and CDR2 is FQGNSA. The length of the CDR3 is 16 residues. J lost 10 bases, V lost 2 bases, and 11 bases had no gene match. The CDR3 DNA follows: TGTGCCAGCAGCTTATCAGGACTAGCGTTATCCGAGGAGCTGTTTTTT. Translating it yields CASSLSGLALSEELFF.

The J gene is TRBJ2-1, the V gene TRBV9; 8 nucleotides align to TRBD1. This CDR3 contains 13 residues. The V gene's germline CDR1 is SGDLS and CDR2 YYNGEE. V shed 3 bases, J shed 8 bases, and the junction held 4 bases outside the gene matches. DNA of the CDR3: TGTGCCAGCAGCGAGACAGGGGAAGATGAGCAGTTCTTC. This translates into CASSETGEDEQFF. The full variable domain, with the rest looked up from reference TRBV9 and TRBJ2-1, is DSGVTQTPKHLITATGQRVTLRCSPRSGDLSVYWYQQSLDQGLQFLIQYYNGEERAKGNILERFSAQQFPDLHSELNLSSLELGDSALYFCASSETGEDEQFFGPGTRLTVL.

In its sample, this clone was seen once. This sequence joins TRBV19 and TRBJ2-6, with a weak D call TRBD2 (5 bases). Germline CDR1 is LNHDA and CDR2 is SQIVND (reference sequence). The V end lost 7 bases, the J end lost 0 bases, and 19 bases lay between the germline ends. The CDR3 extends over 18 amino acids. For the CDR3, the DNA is TGTGCCAGTAACAATGACCGAGAGGGATACTCTGGGGCCAACGTCCTGACTTTC. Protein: CASNNDREGYSGANVLTF.

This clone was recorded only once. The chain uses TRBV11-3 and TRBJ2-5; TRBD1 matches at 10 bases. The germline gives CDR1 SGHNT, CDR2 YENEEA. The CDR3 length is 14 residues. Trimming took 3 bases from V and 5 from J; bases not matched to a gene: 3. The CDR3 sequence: CASSFATGGETQYF. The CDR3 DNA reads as TGTGCCAGCAGCTTCGCGACAGGGGGCGAGACCCAGTACTTC.

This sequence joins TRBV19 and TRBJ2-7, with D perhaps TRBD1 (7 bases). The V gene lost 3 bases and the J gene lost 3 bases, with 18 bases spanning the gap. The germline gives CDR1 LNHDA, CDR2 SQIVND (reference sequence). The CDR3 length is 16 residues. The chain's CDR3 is CASSMGGLDRLYEQYF. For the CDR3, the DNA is TGTGCCAGTAGTATGGGAGGTTTGGACAGGCTCTACGAGCAGTACTTC.

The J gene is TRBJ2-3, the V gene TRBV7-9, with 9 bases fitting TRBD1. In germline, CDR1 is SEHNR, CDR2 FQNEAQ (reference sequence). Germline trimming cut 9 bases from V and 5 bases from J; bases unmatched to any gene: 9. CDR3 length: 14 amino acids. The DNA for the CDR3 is TGTGCCAGTGGGGACAGGGAGTTCGAAGATACGCAGTATTTT. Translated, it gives CASGDREFEDTQYF.

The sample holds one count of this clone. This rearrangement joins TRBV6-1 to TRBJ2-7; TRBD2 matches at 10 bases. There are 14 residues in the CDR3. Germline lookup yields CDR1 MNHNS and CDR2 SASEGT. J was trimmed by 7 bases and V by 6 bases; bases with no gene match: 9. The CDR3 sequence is CASRFLAGEEEQYF. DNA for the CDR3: TGTGCCAGCAGGTTTCTAGCGGGAGAGGAGGAGCAGTACTTC.

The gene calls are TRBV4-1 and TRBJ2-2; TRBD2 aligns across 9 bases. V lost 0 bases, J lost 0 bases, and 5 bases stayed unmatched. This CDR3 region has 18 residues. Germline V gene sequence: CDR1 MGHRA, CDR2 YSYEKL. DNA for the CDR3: TGCGCCAGCAGCCAAGAAGCTAGCGGGGCACCGAACACCGGGGAGCTGTTTTTT. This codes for CASSQEASGAPNTGELFF.

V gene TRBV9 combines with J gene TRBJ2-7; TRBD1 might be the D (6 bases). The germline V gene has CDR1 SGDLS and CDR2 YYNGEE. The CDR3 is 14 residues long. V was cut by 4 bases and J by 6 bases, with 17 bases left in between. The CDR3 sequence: CASSPHRESSEQYF. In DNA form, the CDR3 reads TGTGCCAGCAGCCCCCACAGGGAGTCGAGCGAGCAGTACTTC. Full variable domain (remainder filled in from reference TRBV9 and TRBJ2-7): DSGVTQTPKHLITATGQRVTLRCSPRSGDLSVYWYQQSLDQGLQFLIQYYNGEERAKGNILERFSAQQFPDLHSELNLSSLELGDSALYFCASSPHRESSEQYFGPGTRLTVT.

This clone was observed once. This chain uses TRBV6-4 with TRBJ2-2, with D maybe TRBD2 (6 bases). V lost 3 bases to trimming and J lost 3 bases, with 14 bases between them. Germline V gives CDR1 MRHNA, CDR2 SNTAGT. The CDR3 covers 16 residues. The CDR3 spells CASSERRLGHTGELFF. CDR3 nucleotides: TGTGCCAGCAGTGAGAGGAGACTAGGGCACACCGGGGAGCTGTTTTTT.

CDR3 protein: CASSYIGGEQYF. The CDR3 DNA is TGTGCCAGCAGTTACATCGGGGGCGAGCAGTACTTC. This sequence joins TRBV6-5 and TRBJ2-7, with a possible D match to TRBD2 (6 bases). Germline V gene sequence: CDR1 MNHEY, CDR2 SVGAGI. V was pared by 2 bases and J by 6 bases, with 8 bases between. The CDR3 is 12 amino acids.

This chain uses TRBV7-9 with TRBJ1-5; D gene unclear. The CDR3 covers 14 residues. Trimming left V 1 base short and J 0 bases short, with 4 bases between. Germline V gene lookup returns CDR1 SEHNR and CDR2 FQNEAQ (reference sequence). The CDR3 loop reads CASSLVSSNQPQHF. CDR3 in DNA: TGTGCCAGCAGCTTAGTGAGTAGCAATCAGCCCCAGCATTTT. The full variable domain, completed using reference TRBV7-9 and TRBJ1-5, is DTGVSQNPRHKITKRGQNVTFRCDPISEHNRLYWYRQTLGQGPEFLTYFQNEAQLEKSRLLSDRFSAERPKGSFSTLEIQRTEQGDSAMYLCASSLVSSNQPQHFGDGTRLSIL.

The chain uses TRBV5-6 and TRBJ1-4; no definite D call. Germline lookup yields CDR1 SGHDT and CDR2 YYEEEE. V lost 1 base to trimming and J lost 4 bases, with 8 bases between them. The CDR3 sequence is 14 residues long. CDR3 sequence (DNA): TGTGCCAGCAGCTTGACCGGACTTAATGAAAAACTGTTTTTT. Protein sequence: CASSLTGLNEKLFF. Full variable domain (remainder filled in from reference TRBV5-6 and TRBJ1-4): DAGVTQSPTHLIKTRGQQVTLRCSPKSGHDTVSWYQQALGQGPQFIFQYYEEEERQRGNFPDRFSGHQFPNYSSELNVNALLLGDSALYLCASSLTGLNEKLFFGSGTQLSVL.

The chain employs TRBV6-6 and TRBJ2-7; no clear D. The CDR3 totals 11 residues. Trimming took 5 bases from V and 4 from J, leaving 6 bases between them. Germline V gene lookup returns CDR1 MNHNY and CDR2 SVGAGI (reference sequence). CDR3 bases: TGTGCCAGCAGTCCTTCGTACGAGCAGTACTTC. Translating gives CASSPSYEQYF.

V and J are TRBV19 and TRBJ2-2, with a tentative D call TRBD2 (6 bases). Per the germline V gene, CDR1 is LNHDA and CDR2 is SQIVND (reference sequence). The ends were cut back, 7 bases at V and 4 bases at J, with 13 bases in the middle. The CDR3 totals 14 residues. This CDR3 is CASTGSGVTGELFF. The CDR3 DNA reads TGTGCCAGTACGGGTAGCGGAGTCACCGGGGAGCTGTTTTTT.

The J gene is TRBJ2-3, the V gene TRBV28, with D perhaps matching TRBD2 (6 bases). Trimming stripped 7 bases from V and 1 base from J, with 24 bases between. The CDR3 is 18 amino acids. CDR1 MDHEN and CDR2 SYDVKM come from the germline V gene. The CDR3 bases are TGTGCCAGCAACATGTTGGTCGCGCGGGGTGGAGGCACAGATACGCAGTATTTT. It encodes CASNMLVARGGGTDTQYF.

Here the CDR3 reads CASTKPDRTYEQYF. In DNA form, the CDR3 reads TGTGCCAGCACCAAACCGGACAGGACCTACGAGCAGTACTTC. V is TRBV11-3 and J is TRBJ2-7; 7 nucleotides align to TRBD1. Germline V gives CDR1 SGHNT, CDR2 YENEEA. The V and J ends lost 7 bases and 2 bases, in that order; junction bases with no gene match: 8. The CDR3 loop spans 14 amino acids.

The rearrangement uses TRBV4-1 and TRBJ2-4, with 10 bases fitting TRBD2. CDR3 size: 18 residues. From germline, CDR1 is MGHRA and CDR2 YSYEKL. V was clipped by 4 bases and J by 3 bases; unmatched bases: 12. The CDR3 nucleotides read TGCGCCAGCAGCCTCATTGGACTAGCGGCCAAGGACAAAAACATTCAGTACTTC. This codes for CASSLIGLAAKDKNIQYF.

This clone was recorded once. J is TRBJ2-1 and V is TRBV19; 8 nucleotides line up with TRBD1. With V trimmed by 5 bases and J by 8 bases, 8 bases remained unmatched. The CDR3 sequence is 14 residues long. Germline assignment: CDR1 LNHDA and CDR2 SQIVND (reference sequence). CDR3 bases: TGTGCCAGTAGTCCCCGGACAGGGCTTCATGAGCAGTTCTTC. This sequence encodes CASSPRTGLHEQFF.

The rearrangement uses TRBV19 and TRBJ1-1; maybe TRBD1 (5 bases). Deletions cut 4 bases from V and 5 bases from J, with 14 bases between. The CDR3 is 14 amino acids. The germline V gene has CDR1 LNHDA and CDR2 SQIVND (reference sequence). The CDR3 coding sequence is TGTGCCAGTAGTACTCAGTCTAGGGGAACTGAAGCTTTCTTT. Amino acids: CASSTQSRGTEAFF.